This T cell receptor (beta chain) appears in the sequencing data of a study of cytomegalovirus exposure and HLA in healthy donors. Broader study findings: A later analysis showed TCR association rates differing by HLA locus, peaking at DRB1 and lowest at HLA-C.

A remark on this clone: Its target is not known.

This PCR relied on a set of 60 Vbeta primers and 13 Jbeta primers. The data were produced by immunoSEQ multiplex PCR, yet TCRdb's version contains in-frame clones alone and is incomplete. The sample contains 130,000 or so clones, around four fifths of which appear only once. The source is a man between 25 and 39 years old in good health and CMV-seronegative. Sequenced input: PBMCs.

In DNA form, the CDR3 reads TGTGCCAGCAGCTTCTGGGAGAATCAGCCCCAGCATTTT. This encodes CASSFWENQPQHF. The V call is TRBV5-8, the J call TRBJ1-5; the D is unclear. CDR3 length: 13 amino acids. Per germline, CDR1 SGHTS and CDR2 YDEGEE. Trimming left V 2 bases short and J 4 bases short, with 7 bases between.